A single sample is the source of the 30 T cell receptor beta chains below, sequenced in a study of blood T cell repertoires in COVID-19. Some clones are missing from TCRdb's copy, which holds only in-frame ones; the method was immunoSEQ multiplex PCR. The table includes around 65,000 clones, approximately 91% detected once. The sample taken for sequencing was peripheral blood. The receptors originated from a human donor in a cohort sampled during active COVID-19.

This rearrangement joins TRBV9 to TRBJ1-2, with D possibly being TRBD1 (6 bases). CDR3 length: 11 residues. Trimming pared 3 bases from V and 8 bases from J, leaving 8 bases between. Germline V lookup: CDR1 SGDLS, CDR2 YYNGEE. This chain's CDR3 is CASSADRGYTF. CDR3 DNA: TGTGCCAGCAGCGCAGACAGGGGCTACACCTTC.

The chain's CDR3 is CASTSARTPGQGGQPQHF. The CDR3 nucleotides are TGTGCCAGCACCTCAGCAAGGACTCCGGGACAGGGTGGTCAGCCCCAGCATTTT. The J gene is TRBJ1-5, the V gene TRBV28; 9 bases match TRBD1. Per the germline V gene, CDR1 is MDHEN and CDR2 is SYDVKM. This CDR3 is 18 amino acids long. V dropped 7 bases and J dropped 6; count of bases not matched to a gene: 19.

The chain carries TRBV6-2 or TRBV6-3 and TRBJ1-5, with 8 bases matching TRBD1. Losses at the gene ends were 2 bases for V and 0 bases for J; bases not matched to a gene: 9. The V gene's germline CDR1 is MNHEY and CDR2 SVGEGT. CDR3 length: 18 amino acids. CDR3 DNA: TGTGCCAGCAGTTACACAGAATGGGACAGGTATAGCAATCAGCCCCAGCATTTT. This gives the protein CASSYTEWDRYSNQPQHF.

V is TRBV27 and J is TRBJ1-4; D is uncertain. In germline, CDR1 is MNHEY, CDR2 SMNVEV (reference sequence). The CDR3 length is 15 residues. V gave up 5 bases and J gave up 1 base, with 11 bases separating them. CDR3 sequence: CASSQLGLTNEKLFF. CDR3 DNA sequence: TGTGCCAGCAGTCAACTAGGGCTAACTAATGAAAAACTGTTTTTT.

The chain recombines TRBV4-2 with TRBJ2-7; 11 bases map to TRBD2. The J segment lost 4 bases and the V segment lost 3 bases, leaving 8 bases of the junction unmatched. The CDR3 contains 16 residues. CDR1 is LGHNA and CDR2 is YNFKEQ in the germline V gene. CDR3 coding DNA: TGTGCCAGCAGCCACGAACTAGCGGGAGACCTTTACGAGCAGTACTTC. Its protein product is CASSHELAGDLYEQYF.

The chain is built from TRBV11-2 and TRBJ2-3; the match to TRBD1 covers 9 bases. The ends lost 5 bases at V and 0 bases at J; junction bases unmatched: 3. The CDR3 extends over 15 amino acids. Germline V gene sequence: CDR1 SGHAT, CDR2 FQNNGV. DNA for the CDR3: TGTGCCAGCAGCCACGGACAGGGGAGCACAGATACGCAGTATTTT. The encoded protein is CASSHGQGSTDTQYF.

The genes are TRBV7-2 and TRBJ1-4; D gene ambiguous. The V gene's germline CDR1 is SGHTA and CDR2 FQGNSA. Trimming took 2 bases from V and 5 from J, leaving 12 bases between them. CDR3 length equals 15 residues. In nucleotides, the CDR3 is TGTGCCAGCAGCTTAAGCCCCAGCGTGAATGAAAAACTGTTTTTT. Translating gives CASSLSPSVNEKLFF. Based on the CDR3 plus reference TRBV7-2 and TRBJ1-4, the full variable domain is GAGVSQSPSNKVTEKGKDVELRCDPISGHTALYWYRQSLGQGLEFLIYFQGNSAPDKSGLPSDRFSAERTGGSVSTLTIQRTQQEDSAVYLCASSLSPSVNEKLFFGSGTQLSVL.

J is TRBJ2-5 and V is TRBV4-1; 8 bases are shared with TRBD2. The J segment lost 14 bases and the V segment lost 0 bases, leaving 8 bases of the junction unmatched. There are 13 residues in the CDR3. Germline V gene lookup returns CDR1 MGHRA and CDR2 YSYEKL. The CDR3 is CASSQDQKLAAYF. CDR3 DNA sequence: TGCGCCAGCAGCCAAGATCAGAAACTAGCGGCTTACTTC.

The rearrangement uses TRBV27 and TRBJ2-4; D unclear. CDR3 length: 15 residues. CDR1 is MNHEY, CDR2 SMNVEV, per germline (reference sequence). V gave up 3 bases and J gave up 0 bases, with 9 bases separating them. The CDR3 spells CASSFGELAKNIQYF. CDR3 coding DNA: TGTGCCAGCAGTTTTGGAGAACTAGCCAAAAACATTCAGTACTTC.

This chain connects TRBV12-2 to TRBJ2-7; the DNA was not used to check the table's D call, TRBD2. TRBV12-2 is designated a pseudogene. CDR3 length: 11 amino acids. The CDR3 nucleotides are TGTGCAAGTCGCTTCCTATACGAGCAGTACTTC. This sequence encodes CASRFLYEQYF.

Regarding this clone: The junction does not match germline at one end; this may be a read error. The genes are TRBV19 and TRBJ2-1; the match to TRBD2 covers 10 bases. The length of the CDR3 is 17 residues. CDR1 LNHDA and CDR2 SQIVND come from the germline V gene (reference sequence). As DNA, the CDR3 is TGTGCCAGTGGTATTCTCCGGACTAGCGGTTCCTACAATGAGCAGTTCTTC. It yields the protein CASGILRTSGSYNEQFF.

The genes are TRBV2 and TRBJ2-3, with D uncertain. The CDR3 covers 13 residues. Germline V gene data show CDR1 as SNHLY and CDR2 as FYNNEI. The V gene lost 3 bases and the J gene lost 4 bases, with 8 bases spanning the gap. As DNA, the CDR3 is TGTGCCAGCAGTGAGCAGTCCTCAGATACGCAGTATTTT. It yields the protein CASSEQSSDTQYF.

The chain uses TRBV6-5 and TRBJ2-7, with TRBD1 matching 7 bases. The trim removed 6 bases at V and 2 bases at J, leaving 7 bases unmatched. The germline V gene encodes CDR1 MNHEY and CDR2 SVGAGI. This CDR3 has 14 amino acids. CDR3 loop: CASSKDRAPYEQYF. The CDR3 nucleotides read TGTGCCAGCAGCAAAGACAGGGCTCCCTACGAGCAGTACTTC.

This chain links TRBV9 with TRBJ2-1, with TRBD2 identical over 7 bases. The ends lost 0 bases at V and 8 bases at J; junction bases unmatched: 11. This CDR3 region has 16 residues. From germline, CDR1 is SGDLS and CDR2 YYNGEE. The CDR3 DNA sequence: TGTGCCAGCAGCGTAGCTCGGGCGGGAGTCTTTGATGAGCAGTTCTTC. Amino acid sequence: CASSVARAGVFDEQFF.

The V and J genes are TRBV10-1 and TRBJ2-1; TRBD2 matches at 16 bases. CDR3 length: 16 residues. Trimming removed 8 bases from V and 7 bases from J; junction bases left unmatched: 8. The germline V gene has CDR1 WNHNN and CDR2 SYGVQD (reference sequence). CDR3 coding DNA: TGCGCCAGCGGTGGGACTAGCGGGAGGGCCCTAAATGAGCAGTTCTTC. This codes for CASGGTSGRALNEQFF.

The chain carries TRBV28 and TRBJ1-1, with D perhaps TRBD1 (6 bases). The germline gives CDR1 MDHEN, CDR2 SYDVKM. Trimming took off 7 bases at V and 1 base at J, with 16 bases between the two ends. The CDR3 contains 15 residues. CDR3 DNA sequence: TGTGCCAGCAAATCTGGGGGCCCAAGGAACACTGAAGCTTTCTTT. Translating gives CASKSGGPRNTEAFF.

J is TRBJ2-1 and V is TRBV28, with D possibly matching TRBD2 (6 bases). V lost 2 bases and J lost 0, with 11 bases in between. In germline, CDR1 is MDHEN, CDR2 SYDVKM. The CDR3 consists of 16 residues. The CDR3 region is CASSLLAFSSYNEQFF. Here the CDR3 DNA reads TGTGCCAGCAGTTTACTAGCGTTTAGCTCCTACAATGAGCAGTTCTTC.

This clone appeared a single time. The chain recombines TRBV18 with TRBJ2-2; 9 bases fit TRBD1. This CDR3 comprises 19 residues. From germline, CDR1 is KGHSH and CDR2 LQKENI. With 2 bases clipped from V and 1 base from J, the junction kept 11 bases outside the gene matches. CDR3 region: CASSPLGQGIIRNTGELFF. CDR3 nucleotides: TGTGCCAGCTCACCATTGGGACAGGGAATTATCCGGAACACCGGGGAGCTGTTTTTT.

This chain joins TRBV29-1 and TRBJ2-1; 9 bases map to TRBD2. V trimming: 3 bases; J trimming: 7 bases; junction bases outside the gene matches: 10. Germline CDR1 and CDR2: SQVTM and ANQGSEA. The CDR3 runs 15 residues. The CDR3 DNA is TGCAGCGTTGATTGCTTTAGCGGGAGAGAAAATGAGCAGTTCTTC. Translated: CSVDCFSGRENEQFF.

The chain recombines TRBV5-5 with TRBJ1-5; weak D call: TRBD1 (6 bases). The length of the CDR3 is 15 residues. Germline CDR1 is SGHKS and CDR2 is YYEKEE (reference sequence). V shed 1 base and J shed 4 bases, with 12 bases lying between them. The CDR3 sequence is CASSLTGTRNQPQHF. The CDR3 DNA is TGTGCCAGCAGCTTGACCGGGACAAGGAATCAGCCCCAGCATTTT.

The rearrangement joins TRBV19 to TRBJ1-1, with D possibly being TRBD1 (5 bases). Germline assignment: CDR1 LNHDA and CDR2 SQIVND (reference sequence). This CDR3 has 16 amino acids. The germline V and J ends were trimmed by 3 bases and 6 bases, with 20 bases remaining between them. The CDR3 sequence: CASSIPGRRDLPEAFF. Written as DNA, the CDR3 is TGTGCCAGTAGTATCCCAGGGCGGCGGGACCTCCCTGAAGCTTTCTTT.

J is TRBJ2-5 and V is TRBV4-3, with TRBD1 as a possible D gene (5 bases). With 0 bases removed from V and 5 bases from J, the gap between germline ends came to 19 bases. The CDR3 consists of 17 residues. CDR1 and CDR2 from the germline V gene are LGHNA and YSLEER. In DNA form, the CDR3 reads TGCGCCAGCAGCCAAGAAGTTCTAGGGGCCAATAAGGAGACCCAGTACTTC. Protein: CASSQEVLGANKETQYF.

The chain carries TRBV5-1 and TRBJ2-3; D unclear. CDR3 length equals 14 residues. V was cut by 0 bases and J by 5 bases, with 10 bases left in between. The V gene's germline CDR1 is SGHRS and CDR2 YFSETQ. The chain's CDR3 is CASSLGGEVDTQYF. The DNA for the CDR3 is TGCGCCAGCAGCTTGGGCGGTGAGGTAGATACGCAGTATTTT.

The chain carries TRBV18 and TRBJ2-7, with 8 bases identical to TRBD1. Trimming removed 5 bases from V and 2 bases from J; junction bases left unmatched: 2. The CDR3 has 13 residues. The germline V gene encodes CDR1 KGHSH and CDR2 LQKENI. CDR3 in DNA: TGTGCCAGCTCAGAGACAGGGGCCTACGAGCAGTACTTC. This encodes CASSETGAYEQYF.

This chain uses TRBV10-1 with TRBJ2-3; a possible D gene is TRBD2 (6 bases). The CDR3 length is 13 residues. Germline V gene lookup returns CDR1 WNHNN and CDR2 SYGVQD (reference sequence). The V end was cut by 9 bases, the J end by 4 bases, with 14 bases between. The CDR3 loop reads CASRDSSSDTQYF. In DNA, the CDR3 is TGCGCCAGTAGGGACTCGTCTTCAGATACGCAGTATTTT.

J is TRBJ1-2 and V is TRBV6-1, with 7 bases lining up with TRBD1. CDR3 length: 16 amino acids. Per germline, CDR1 MNHNS and CDR2 SASEGT. With 1 base clipped from V and 4 bases from J, the junction kept 9 bases outside the gene matches. The CDR3 reads CASSEDPLRQGYGYTF. DNA of the CDR3: TGTGCCAGCAGTGAAGATCCCCTGCGACAGGGCTATGGCTACACCTTC.

The V gene is TRBV6-5, the J gene TRBJ2-3; D gene unclear. The CDR3 contains 13 residues. CDR1 is MNHEY, CDR2 SVGAGI, per germline. V dropped 7 bases and J dropped 0 bases, with 8 bases sitting between them. CDR3 amino acids: CASTVPSTDTQYF. CDR3 nucleotides: TGTGCCAGCACCGTTCCGAGCACAGATACGCAGTATTTT.

The chain combines TRBV19 with TRBJ2-7; D possibly corresponds to TRBD1 (6 bases). Germline V lookup: CDR1 LNHDA, CDR2 SQIVND (reference sequence). V dropped 4 bases and J dropped 2 bases, with 9 bases sitting between them. The CDR3 sequence is 13 residues long. In DNA, the CDR3 is TGTGCCAGTAGTAGGTCAGGGGCCTACGAGCAGTACTTC. This encodes CASSRSGAYEQYF.

V usage is TRBV25-1 and J usage is TRBJ2-1, with a tentative D call TRBD1 (5 bases). V lost 2 bases and J lost 3, with 11 bases in between. CDR1 is MGHDK and CDR2 is SYGVNS in the germline V gene. The CDR3 consists of 15 residues. The CDR3 sequence: CASSETLTGYNEQFF. The DNA for the CDR3 is TGTGCCAGCAGTGAAACCTTAACAGGCTACAATGAGCAGTTCTTC. Variable domain in full (rest from reference TRBV25-1 and TRBJ2-1): EADIYQTPRYLVIGTGKKITLECSQTMGHDKMYWYQQDPGMELHLIHYSYGVNSTEKGDLSSESTVSRIRTEHFPLTLESARPSHTSQYLCASSETLTGYNEQFFGPGTRLTVL.

This chain uses TRBV7-9 with TRBJ1-6; D possibly corresponds to TRBD1 (5 bases). Germline CDR1 SEHNR, CDR2 FQNEAQ (reference sequence). Trimming took off 5 bases at V and 6 bases at J, with 17 bases between the two ends. The length of the CDR3 is 16 residues. CDR3 sequence: CASSPLGLRGNSPLHF. The CDR3 DNA is TGTGCCAGCAGCCCACTGGGACTACGGGGTAATTCACCCCTCCACTTT.